Each of the 3 T cell receptor beta chains below was sequenced from the same sample in a study of blood T cells in healthy people across ages. Together with a sample-barcoded 5' primer, a J-beta primer mix was included in a second PCR lasting about 7 to 12 cycles. One entry per CDR3 protein, called by TCRdb with MiXCR from the 5' RACE reads. This sample has about 1,800,000 distinct CDR3 sequences, with about 28% found just once. The sequencing input was blood. The receptors were gathered from a woman in her thirties in good health.

The V call is TRBV3-1, the J call TRBJ2-7; D call uncertain. In germline, CDR1 is LGHDT, CDR2 YNNKEL (reference sequence). With 2 bases removed from V and 3 bases from J, the gap between germline ends came to 8 bases. The CDR3 loop spans 13 amino acids. CDR3 loop: CASSQIYSYEQYF. The CDR3 nucleotides read TGTGCCAGCAGCCAAATTTACAGCTACGAGCAGTACTTC.

The J gene is TRBJ2-7, the V gene TRBV11-2, with D possibly TRBD1 on 5 matching bases. From germline, CDR1 is SGHAT and CDR2 FQNNGV. The CDR3 length is 13 residues. The ends were cut back, 5 bases at V and 4 bases at J, with 12 bases in the middle. The CDR3 loop reads CASSADRRYEQYF. DNA for the CDR3: TGTGCCAGCAGCGCCGACAGAAGGTACGAGCAGTACTTC.

The chain is built from TRBV28 and TRBJ1-1; a possible D gene is TRBD1 (5 bases). In germline, CDR1 is MDHEN, CDR2 SYDVKM. Trimming pared 8 bases from V and 1 base from J, leaving 20 bases between. The CDR3 contains 16 residues. The CDR3 sequence: CASGYYPGRTNTEAFF. DNA for the CDR3: TGTGCCAGCGGCTACTATCCGGGACGAACGAACACTGAAGCTTTCTTT.